The 9 T cell receptor beta chains below were found in one sample sequenced in a study of graft-versus-host responses after intestinal transplantation. No cognate antigen is known for these TCRs. The data were produced by immunoSEQ multiplex PCR, yet TCRdb's version contains in-frame clones alone and is incomplete. This table has some 40,000 clones, about 93% appearing once. The material sequenced was unstimulated CD8+ T cells sorted from spleen or lymph node cells, taken before transplant. The source of these receptors is a human donor who was the organ donor for an intestinal transplant.

V gene TRBV4-1 combines with J gene TRBJ1-1; the D is unclear. CDR3 length: 15 amino acids. The V gene's germline CDR1 is MGHRA and CDR2 YSYEKL. Trimming removed 0 bases from V and 1 base from J, with 9 bases in between. The CDR3 reads CASSQDRHSNTEAFF. CDR3 in DNA: TGCGCCAGCAGCCAAGATCGGCATTCGAACACTGAAGCTTTCTTT.

This chain joins TRBV7-8 and TRBJ2-7; 9 bases line up with TRBD1. The CDR3 runs 14 residues. After removal of 5 bases from V and 2 bases from J, the junction contained 4 bases not matched to a gene. Germline-derived CDR1 and CDR2 are SGHVS and FQNEAQ. The CDR3 nucleotides are TGTGCCAGCAGCGGGACAGGGACGACCTACGAGCAGTACTTC. Encoded protein: CASSGTGTTYEQYF.

This clone occurred once. Here the CDR3 DNA reads TGTGCCAGTAGTAACCCCCGTGACAGGTTTGAGACCCAGTACTTC. Translation gives CASSNPRDRFETQYF. This rearrangement joins TRBV19 to TRBJ2-5; TRBD1 is a possible D gene (6 bases). With 4 bases removed from V and 5 bases from J, the gap between germline ends came to 17 bases. CDR3 size: 15 residues. Germline V gene sequence: CDR1 LNHDA, CDR2 SQIVND (reference sequence).

The chain recombines TRBV29-1 with TRBJ2-5; D unresolved. Germline loops: CDR1 SQVTM, CDR2 ANQGSEA. V lost 8 bases and J 0 bases, leaving 13 bases between the germline ends. This CDR3 region has 13 residues. The CDR3 protein is CSSSTDNQETQYF. For the CDR3, the DNA is TGCAGCTCCTCAACAGATAACCAAGAGACCCAGTACTTC.

Worth noting for this clone: Sequence at one end of the junction differs from germline and may be a read error. The chain joins TRBV4-1 to TRBJ2-1; TRBD2 matches 9 bases. Germline V CDR1 and CDR2: MGHRA, YSYEKL. The CDR3 length is 16 residues. CDR3 residues: CAGRPSGKLAYNEQFF. CDR3 DNA: TGCGCCGGCAGACCTAGCGGGAAGTTGGCCTACAACGAGCAGTTCTTC.

V usage is TRBV5-5 and J usage is TRBJ2-1; D possibly corresponds to TRBD2 (6 bases). Trimming removed 0 bases from V and 8 bases from J, with 9 bases in between. This CDR3 has 13 amino acids. The V gene's germline CDR1 is SGHKS and CDR2 YYEKEE (reference sequence). The CDR3 region has the DNA TGTGCCAGCAGCTTGGTGGGGAGGCATGAGCAGTTCTTC. Translation gives CASSLVGRHEQFF.

The rearrangement uses TRBV2 and TRBJ1-1; TRBD1 might be the D (5 bases). With 1 base removed from V and 2 bases from J, the gap between germline ends came to 17 bases. The CDR3 is 17 amino acids. Per germline, CDR1 SNHLY and CDR2 FYNNEI. The CDR3 DNA reads as TGTGCCAGCAGTGAAGTCCCTGGCAGGGTCTCTAACACTGAAGCTTTCTTT. This codes for CASSEVPGRVSNTEAFF.

This clone has more than one count but fewer than ten. The chain has TRBV7-9 and TRBJ1-4; unclear D gene. The CDR3 is 17 amino acids. Trimming removed 3 bases at V and 0 bases at J, with 14 bases between. Germline loops: CDR1 SEHNR, CDR2 FQNEAQ (reference sequence). This CDR3 reads CASSFSSRIATNEKLFF. CDR3 in DNA: TGTGCCAGCAGCTTTTCTTCCAGAATTGCAACTAATGAAAAACTGTTTTTT.

J is TRBJ2-7 and V is TRBV7-2; a weak D match, TRBD1 (6 bases). Germline loops: CDR1 SGHTA, CDR2 FQGNSA. Trimming took off 6 bases at V and 1 base at J, with 13 bases between the two ends. This CDR3 is 14 amino acids long. The CDR3 DNA sequence: TGTGCCAGCAGTTTGGACAGAACTTCCTACGAGCAGTACTTC. Its translation: CASSLDRTSYEQYF.